In this sample, the clone carrying this T cell receptor (beta chain) turned up once. Its antigen is as yet unknown. Profiled with immunoSEQ multiplex PCR; TCRdb holds only in-frame clones, not every one. The sample comprises around 980,000 clones, about 80% of which are singletons, and 0.55% to 0.7% rests with the top ten. The sample originates from a study of shared clonotypes between healthy human individuals. Study-wide results and caveats: Rarefaction showed sorted-subset sequencing was incomplete despite large depth.

Germline CDR1 and CDR2: LNHDA and SQIVND (reference sequence). Trimming took off 1 base at V and 6 bases at J, with 18 bases between the two ends. The CDR3 is 16 amino acids. Sample: memory CD4+ T cells from PBMCs. As to subset: CD45RA-negative fraction. The V call is TRBV19, the J call TRBJ1-2; D may be TRBD1 (6 bases). This clonotype originated in a young man in good health. Some clones in this sample may be carry-over from other donors' samples. The chain's CDR3 is CASSIGGPDSYDGYTF. The DNA of the CDR3 is TGTGCCAGTAGTATAGGGGGGCCCGACAGCTATGATGGCTACACCTTC.